This T cell receptor (beta chain) was sequenced in a study of blood T cells in healthy people across ages. Trimming took 2 bases from V and 4 from J, leaving 6 bases between them. Germline V gives CDR1 MNHNS, CDR2 SASEGT. This CDR3 contains 13 residues. A J-beta primer mix and a sample-barcoded 5' primer were used in a second PCR of roughly 6 to 11 cycles. TCRdb recomputed calls from the 5' RACE reads with MiXCR, one row per CDR3 protein. The table lists over 600,000 distinct CDR3 sequences, approximately 53% of them singletons. The V call is TRBV6-1, the J call TRBJ1-5; the D is unclear. This TCR was recovered from a middle-aged man in good health. Sequencing used blood. CDR3 residues: CASSEFGNQPQHF. CDR3 coding DNA: TGTGCCAGCAGTGAATTCGGGAATCAGCCCCAGCATTTT.